This entry describes one TCR beta chain. Judged by its sample share, this clone qualifies as large (0.1 to 1%). Its antigen is currently not known. It has no much larger one-base neighbor in the sample; base qualities were not kept. The collaborating institutions used their own protocols to collect whole blood in K2EDTA tubes. For TCRbeta analysis, collaborators shipped samples as frozen whole blood, isolated PBMCs, or DNA extracted from either of those sample types. Inclusive of the bounding cysteine and phenylalanine, the CDR3 is 14 residues long. Solely the CDR3 DNA is kept, with 42 bases framed from the first base. V was cut back by 3 bases and J by 5 bases, leaving a gap of 10 bases between them. CDR1 MDHEN and CDR2 SYDVKM were looked up in the germline V gene. The immunoSEQ Assay, a bias-controlled multiplex PCR, was used to amplify TCRbeta CDR3 regions from genomic DNA. The paper's data handling went like this. Within the assay, amplification of reference gene primers was used to estimate how many nucleated cells each sample contained. To quantify the absolute abundance of each unique TCRbeta CDR3 rearrangement, sequence reads were collapsed and filtered. For each sample, productive Simpson clonality was calculated by taking the square root of Simpson's diversity index across productive rearrangements. Here the immuneACCESS table is served through TCRdb, limited to in-frame sequences with V and J called. Missing clones are a known gap in these copies; in checked studies unresolved V genes cover under half, and the rest lacks a known reason. The D gene and trimming were derived from the DNA, and the V and J assignments and clone size from that table. The sample table contains just over 6,000 clones; only one count was recorded for 82% of them. Over 6.5% of the sample rests with the top ten.

The sample is drawn from a study of blood T cell repertoires in COVID-19 (dated by TCRdb to about 2020). Concerning the study at large: Samples from collaborators originated in the United States, Italy and Spain and spanned both the acute and convalescent phases of COVID-19. The prospective study material was composed of cDNA or gDNA derived from T cells, B-cell-depleted T cells, or PBMCs. The dataset comprised deeply sampled blood TCRbeta repertoires from subjects exposed to, actively infected with, or recovered from COVID-19. The repertoires were released in a freely available public database meant as a resource for research on the immune response to SARS-CoV-2. The samples were drawn from two sources: the first 160 participants of the ongoing ImmuneRACE study, and 950 to 1,500 subjects contributed by 6 global collaborators. Nearly every sample came with metadata listing a de-identified subject ID, COVID-19 status, age in years and sex. Where HLA class I and class II types were available, the types were taken from metadata supplied by the sample provider, not from assay-based typing. Paper-wide results and their limitations: The amount of clinical and demographic metadata varied by source and participant and was provided uncurated.

The clonotype was recovered from a human donor with active COVID-19. The donor label of this sample is uncertain. The sequence is built from TRBV28 and TRBJ2-2, with the identity of the D gene unclear. Material: peripheral blood. The DNA sequence follows: TGTGCCAGCAGTTTTCGTAGCCGAACCGGGGAGCTGTTTTTT. This gives the protein CASSFRSRTGELFF.